This T cell receptor (beta chain) was sequenced in a study of T cell responses to AZD1222 COVID-19 vaccine. Of note for this clone: Its cognate antigen is unknown.

V was cut by 0 bases and J by 0 bases, with 9 bases left in between. The CDR3 contains 16 residues. In germline, CDR1 is SGHTA, CDR2 FQGNSA. Study-wide findings and caveats: Baseline seropositivity occurred in only six AZD1222 recipients. The study sampled repertoires only after the peak T cell response. White British donors predominated, females outnumbered males, and clonal diversity was possibly underestimated.

Pooling of second doses given at about 4 or about 12 weeks was done. Using immunoSEQ multiplex PCR, the repertoire was profiled, and TCRdb retains in-frame clones only, with some absent. Of 150,000 to 200,000 clones listed, 70% to 90% were seen once; the top ten hold approximately 10%. The chain joins TRBV7-2 to TRBJ2-1, with D maybe TRBD1 (5 bases). This receptor was taken from an adult who received the AZD1222 COVID-19 vaccine. This sample comprised peripheral blood, obtained 28 days after the second AZD1222 dose. In DNA, the CDR3 is TGTGCCAGCAGCTTAGCGCAGGGTAGCTCCTACAATGAGCAGTTCTTC. Its translation: CASSLAQGSSYNEQFF.